This T cell receptor beta chain was obtained from a study of T-cell reconstitution after alpha-beta-depleted transplantation in children. During its preparation, the TCRbeta library received unique molecular identifiers. TCRdb fed the PCR reads into MiXCR, producing one record per CDR3 protein. This sample has about 160,000 distinct CDR3 sequences, with 11% found just once. CDR1 and CDR2 (germline): SGHRS, YFSETQ. V trimming: 3 bases; J trimming: 2 bases; junction bases outside the gene matches: 5. The CDR3 runs to 15 residues. In its sample, this clonotype was seen many times. The sample in question was PBMCs, obtained before TCRalphabeta/CD19-depleted stem cell transplant. The chain carries TRBV5-1 and TRBJ2-1; 7 bases map to TRBD1. This TCR was recovered from a boy under 10 years old with acute myeloid leukemia, due to receive a stem cell transplant. DNA of the CDR3: TGCGCCAGCAGCTCGACCGGGACAGCCTACAATGAGCAGTTCTTC. The encoded protein is CASSSTGTAYNEQFF. The variable domain in full, completed from reference TRBV5-1 and TRBJ2-1, reads KAGVTQTPRYLIKTRGQQVTLSCSPISGHRSVSWYQQTPGQGLQFLFEYFSETQRNKGNFPGRFSGRQFSNSRSEMNVSTLELGDSALYLCASSSTGTAYNEQFFGPGTRLTVL.